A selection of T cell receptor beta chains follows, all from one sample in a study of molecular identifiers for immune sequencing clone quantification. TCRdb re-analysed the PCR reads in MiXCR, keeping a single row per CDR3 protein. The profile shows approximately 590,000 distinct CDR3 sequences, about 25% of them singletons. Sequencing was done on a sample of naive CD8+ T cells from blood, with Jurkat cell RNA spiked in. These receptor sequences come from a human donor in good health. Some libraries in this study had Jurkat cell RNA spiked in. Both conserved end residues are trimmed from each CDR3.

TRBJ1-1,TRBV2,ASSDRGMNTEAF
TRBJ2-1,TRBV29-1,SAEALLAGTYNEQF
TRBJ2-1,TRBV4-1,ASSQDVWQGYEQF
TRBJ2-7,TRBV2,ASSQPGGLDYEQY
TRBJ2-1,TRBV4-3,ASSQDEVFYEQF
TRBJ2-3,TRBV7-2,ASSKGTLSTDTQY
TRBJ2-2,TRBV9,ASSVTHTGELF
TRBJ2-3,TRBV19,ATGDWGAKDTQY
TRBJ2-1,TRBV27,ASSLSSHNEQF
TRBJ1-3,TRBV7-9,ALVFGTTIY
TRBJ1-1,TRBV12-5,ASWFPFGGITEAF
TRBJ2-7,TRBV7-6,ASSLEASGISYEQY
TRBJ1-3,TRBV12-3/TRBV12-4,ASSTGPSSGNTIY
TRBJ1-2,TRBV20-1,SARDGGQPINYGYT
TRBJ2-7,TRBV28,ASSHRDNYEQY
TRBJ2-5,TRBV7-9,ASSPTVRSETQY
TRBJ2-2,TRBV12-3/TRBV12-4,ASSFFGELF